These T cell receptor beta chains were read from a single sample in a study of T cells in Graves' hyperthyroidism and ophthalmopathy. TCRdb recomputed calls from the multiplex PCR reads with MiXCR, one row per CDR3 protein. This sample carries about 690,000 distinct CDR3 sequences, 17% of them seen once, and the ten largest clones take roughly 15%. Sample: blood. These TCRs come from a man over 45 with Graves' hyperthyroidism. The CDR3 runs from the conserved cysteine through the conserved F or W. D genes are given only for firm matches. The size field is filled for only some rows; it gives once, few, many or a size class.

>many|TRBV9|TRBJ2-3|TRBD2|14
TGTGCCAGCAGCGCTAGCGGAGTCCGGGATACGCAGTATTTT
CASSASGVRDTQYF
>-|TRBV11-2|TRBJ2-7|TRBD2|16
TGTGCCAGCAGCTTACGGTATAGCGGGTACTCCTACGAGCAGTACTTC
CASSLRYSGYSYEQYF
>many|TRBV2|TRBJ2-5|-|14
TGTGCCAGCAGTGAAAGAAGAGGCAGGGAGACCCAGTACTTC
CASSERRGRETQYF
>few|TRBV12-3/TRBV12-4|TRBJ2-1|-|16
TGTGCCAGCGGTTTTGGGATGGGGGTCCCGAGCAATGAGCAGTTCTTC
CASGFGMGVPSNEQFF
>many|TRBV2|TRBJ2-3|TRBD1|15
TGTGCCAGTCTGACGTGGGACAGACGCACAGATACGCAGTATTTT
CASLTWDRRTDTQYF
>many|TRBV28|TRBJ2-5|-|15
TGTGCCAGCAGCACAAACAGGGTTGGGGGAGAGACCCAGTACTTC
CASSTNRVGGETQYF
>many|TRBV11-2|TRBJ2-7|-|17
TGTGCCAGCAGCCCACTTGGTGCGGGACCCTCCTCCTACGAGCAGTACTTC
CASSPLGAGPSSYEQYF
>many|TRBV2|TRBJ2-1|TRBD1|13
TGTGCCAGCAGGGGGGACAGTCCCAATGAGCAGTTCTTC
CASRGDSPNEQFF
>many|TRBV2|TRBJ2-4|-|14
TGTGCCAGCAGTGGGGGGACAAAGTCGGACATTCAGTACTTC
CASSGGTKSDIQYF
>-|TRBV9|TRBJ1-5|-|15
TGTGCCAGCAGCCGAGACGGGGCGCTCAATCAGCCCCAGCATTTT
CASSRDGALNQPQHF
>-|TRBV19|TRBJ1-1|-|15
TGTGCCAGTAGTATCGAGTCACAGATGAACACTGAAGCTTTCTTT
CASSIESQMNTEAFF
>few|TRBV27|TRBJ2-1|TRBD2|15
TGTGCCAGCAGTTACCTAGCGGGAGTAAACAATGAGCAGTTCTTC
CASSYLAGVNNEQFF
>many|TRBV10-2|TRBJ2-1|-|12
TGCGCCAGCAGTCATGGGGTCAATGAGCAGTTCTTC
CASSHGVNEQFF
>many|TRBV4-3|TRBJ2-1|TRBD2|15
TGCGCCAGCAGCCAAGATCGGACTAGTGGCTATGAGCAGTTCTTC
CASSQDRTSGYEQFF
>-|TRBV5-4|TRBJ2-1|TRBD2|17
TGTGCCAGCAGCTTGGTTGCTAGCGGGAGCTCCTACAATGAGCAGTTCTTC
CASSLVASGSSYNEQFF
>many|TRBV24-1|TRBJ2-2|TRBD1|12
TGTGCCACGGGACAGTACACCGGGGAGCTGTTTTTT
CATGQYTGELFF
>-|TRBV12-3/TRBV12-4|TRBJ2-3|TRBD2|14
TGTGCCAGCCGCTCGGGGACTACTCCAGATACGCAGTATTTT
CASRSGTTPDTQYF
>-|TRBV29-1|TRBJ2-7|-|13
TGCAGCGTTGAGTCCCCAAGAGCCTACGAGCAGTACTTC
CSVESPRAYEQYF
>few|TRBV3-1|TRBJ2-5|TRBD2|15
TGTGCCAGCAGCCAAGCCGGGACTAGAAAAGAGACCCAGTACTTC
CASSQAGTRKETQYF
>many|TRBV30|TRBJ2-7|TRBD1|14
TGTGCCTGGACTCACAAGGGACAGAGGAACGAGCAGTACTTC
CAWTHKGQRNEQYF
>many|TRBV3-1|TRBJ1-1|-|15
TGTGCCAGCAGCCAAGGGCAGGAATTGAACACTGAAGCTTTCTTT
CASSQGQELNTEAFF
>many|TRBV7-8|TRBJ1-5|-|14
TGTGCCAGCAGCTCCATGGGGTCTGAGAGGCCCCAGCATTTT
CASSSMGSERPQHF
>many|TRBV6-1|TRBJ1-5|-|13
TGTGCCAGCACGGGGGTGCCCCGTCAGCCCCAGCATTTT
CASTGVPRQPQHF
>many|TRBV6-2/TRBV6-3|TRBJ1-5|-|18
TGTGCCAGCAGTTATCCGACGGGAGACGGACAAAGCAATCAGCCCCAGCATTTT
CASSYPTGDGQSNQPQHF
>few|TRBV30|TRBJ2-1|-|12
TGTGCCTGGAGTACAGCCTACAATGAGCAGTTCTTC
CAWSTAYNEQFF
>-|TRBV3-1|TRBJ2-7|-|15
TGTGCCAGCAGCTTGGCAGGGGGGTATCTCTACGAGCAGCACTTC
CASSLAGGYLYEQHF
>many|TRBV2|TRBJ1-1|-|12
TGTGCCAGCGGAGGGGCAGACATCGAAGCTTTCTTT
CASGGADIEAFF
>-|TRBV29-1|TRBJ1-1|-|11
TGCAGCGGCAGGGAGAACACTGAAGCTTTCTTT
CSGRENTEAFF